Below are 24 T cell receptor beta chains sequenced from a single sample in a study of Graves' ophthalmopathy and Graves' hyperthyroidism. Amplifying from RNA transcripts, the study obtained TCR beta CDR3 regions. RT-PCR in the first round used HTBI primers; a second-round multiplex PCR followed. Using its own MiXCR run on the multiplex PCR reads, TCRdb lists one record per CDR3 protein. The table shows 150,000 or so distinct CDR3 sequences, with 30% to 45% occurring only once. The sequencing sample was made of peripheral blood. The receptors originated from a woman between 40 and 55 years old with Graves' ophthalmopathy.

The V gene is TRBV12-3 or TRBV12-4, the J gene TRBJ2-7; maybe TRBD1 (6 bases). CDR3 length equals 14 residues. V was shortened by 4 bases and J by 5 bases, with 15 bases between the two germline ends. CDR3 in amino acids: CASSSRGGGNEQYF. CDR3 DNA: TGTGCCAGCAGTTCCAGGGGCGGCGGAAACGAGCAGTACTTC.

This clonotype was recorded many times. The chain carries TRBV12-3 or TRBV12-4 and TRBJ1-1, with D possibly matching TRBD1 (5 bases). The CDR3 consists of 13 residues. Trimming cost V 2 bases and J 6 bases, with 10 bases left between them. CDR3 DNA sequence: TGTGCCAGCAGTTTATCAGGGTCCCCTGAAGCTTTCTTT. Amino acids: CASSLSGSPEAFF.

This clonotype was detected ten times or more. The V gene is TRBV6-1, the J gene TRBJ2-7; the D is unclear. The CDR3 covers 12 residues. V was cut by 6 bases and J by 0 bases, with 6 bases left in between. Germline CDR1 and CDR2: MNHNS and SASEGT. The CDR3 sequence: CASRRNSYEQYF. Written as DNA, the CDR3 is TGTGCCAGCAGACGGAACTCCTACGAGCAGTACTTC.

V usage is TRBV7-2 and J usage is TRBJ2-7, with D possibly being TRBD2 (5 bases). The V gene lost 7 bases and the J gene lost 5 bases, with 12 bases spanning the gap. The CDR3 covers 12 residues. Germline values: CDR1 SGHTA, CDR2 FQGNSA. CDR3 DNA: TGTGCCAGCAAAGAGGGCATCCACGAGCAGTACTTC. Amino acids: CASKEGIHEQYF.

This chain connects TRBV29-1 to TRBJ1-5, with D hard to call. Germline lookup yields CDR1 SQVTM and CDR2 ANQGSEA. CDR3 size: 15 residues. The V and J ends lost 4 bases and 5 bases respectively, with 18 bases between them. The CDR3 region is CSVVVGGGRDQPQHF. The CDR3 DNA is TGCAGCGTTGTCGTGGGAGGAGGGCGGGATCAGCCCCAGCATTTT. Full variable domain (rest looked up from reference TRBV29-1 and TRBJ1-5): SAVISQKPSRDICQRGTSLTIQCQVDSQVTMMFWYRQQPGQSLTLIATANQGSEATYESGFVIDKFPISRPNLTFSTLTVSNMSPEDSSIYLCSVVVGGGRDQPQHFGDGTRLSIL.

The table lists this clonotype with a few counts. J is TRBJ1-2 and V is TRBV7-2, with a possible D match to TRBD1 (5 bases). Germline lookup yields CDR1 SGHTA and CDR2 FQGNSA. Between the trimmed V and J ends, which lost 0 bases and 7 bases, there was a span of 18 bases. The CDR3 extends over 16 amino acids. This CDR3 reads CASSLALGAQVVGYTF. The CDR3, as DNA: TGTGCCAGCAGCTTAGCGCTAGGGGCGCAGGTCGTTGGCTACACCTTC.

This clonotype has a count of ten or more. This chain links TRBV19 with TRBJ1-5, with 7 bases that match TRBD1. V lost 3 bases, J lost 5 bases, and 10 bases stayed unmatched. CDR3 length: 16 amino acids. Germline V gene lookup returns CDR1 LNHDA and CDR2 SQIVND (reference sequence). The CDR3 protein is CASSIPRRDRDQPQHF. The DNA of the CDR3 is TGTGCCAGTAGTATCCCCCGCCGGGACAGAGATCAGCCCCAGCATTTT.

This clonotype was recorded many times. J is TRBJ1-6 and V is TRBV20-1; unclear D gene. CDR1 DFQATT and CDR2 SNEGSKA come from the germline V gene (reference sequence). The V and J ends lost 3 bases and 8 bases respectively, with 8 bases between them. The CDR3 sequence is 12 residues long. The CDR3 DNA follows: TGCAGTGCTAGTAGGAAGGATTCACCCCTCCACTTT. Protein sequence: CSASRKDSPLHF.

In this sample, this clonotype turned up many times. CDR3 DNA sequence: TGTGCCAGCAGTTATTCCCCTGAACCCTACGAGCAGTACTTC. Translated: CASSYSPEPYEQYF. The gene calls are TRBV6-5 and TRBJ2-7; no clear D gene. The CDR3 length is 14 residues. Trimming removed 3 bases from V and 2 bases from J, with 11 bases in between. The germline CDR1 and CDR2 sequences are MNHEY and SVGAGI.

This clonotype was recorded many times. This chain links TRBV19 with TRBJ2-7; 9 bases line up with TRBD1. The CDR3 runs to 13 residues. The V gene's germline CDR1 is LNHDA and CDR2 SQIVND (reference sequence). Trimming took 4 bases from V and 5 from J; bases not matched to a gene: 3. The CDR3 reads CASSTTGGDEQYF. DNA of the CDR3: TGTGCCAGTAGTACAACAGGGGGCGACGAGCAGTACTTC.

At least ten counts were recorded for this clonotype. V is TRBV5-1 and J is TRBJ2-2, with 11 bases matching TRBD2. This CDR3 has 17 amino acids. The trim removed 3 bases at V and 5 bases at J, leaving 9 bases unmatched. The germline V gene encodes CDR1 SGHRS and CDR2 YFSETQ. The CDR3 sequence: CASSSLAGEAGTGELFF. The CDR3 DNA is TGCGCCAGCAGCTCACTAGCGGGAGAAGCGGGAACCGGGGAGCTGTTTTTT. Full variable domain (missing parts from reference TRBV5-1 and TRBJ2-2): KAGVTQTPRYLIKTRGQQVTLSCSPISGHRSVSWYQQTPGQGLQFLFEYFSETQRNKGNFPGRFSGRQFSNSRSEMNVSTLELGDSALYLCASSSLAGEAGTGELFFGEGSRLTVL.

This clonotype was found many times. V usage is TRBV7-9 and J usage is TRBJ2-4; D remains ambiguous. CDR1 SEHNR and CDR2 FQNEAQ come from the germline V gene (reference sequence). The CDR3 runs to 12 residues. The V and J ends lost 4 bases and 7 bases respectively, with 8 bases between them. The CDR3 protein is CASSSDSNIQYF. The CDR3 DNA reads TGTGCCAGCAGCTCCGACTCCAACATTCAGTACTTC.

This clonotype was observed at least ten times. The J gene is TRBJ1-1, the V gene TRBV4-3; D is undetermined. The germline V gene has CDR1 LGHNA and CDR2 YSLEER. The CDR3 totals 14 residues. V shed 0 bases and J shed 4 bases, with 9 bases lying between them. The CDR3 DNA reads TGCGCCAGCAGCCAAGATCCACCCACCACTGAAGCTTTCTTT. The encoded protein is CASSQDPPTTEAFF.

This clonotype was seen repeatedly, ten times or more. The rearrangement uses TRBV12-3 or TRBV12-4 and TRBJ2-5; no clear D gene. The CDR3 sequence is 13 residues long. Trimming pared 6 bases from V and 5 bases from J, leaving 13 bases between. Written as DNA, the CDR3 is TGTGCCAGCAGGGTAGGAGTGTGGGAGACCCAGTACTTC. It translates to CASRVGVWETQYF.

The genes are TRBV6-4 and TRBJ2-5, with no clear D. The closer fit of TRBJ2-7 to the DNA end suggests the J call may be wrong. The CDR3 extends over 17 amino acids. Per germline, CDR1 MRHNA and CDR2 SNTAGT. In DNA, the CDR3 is TGTGCCAGCAGTGACAGGATGCGGCATCTATGTACCTACGAGCAGTACTTC. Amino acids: CASSDRMRHLCTYEQYF.

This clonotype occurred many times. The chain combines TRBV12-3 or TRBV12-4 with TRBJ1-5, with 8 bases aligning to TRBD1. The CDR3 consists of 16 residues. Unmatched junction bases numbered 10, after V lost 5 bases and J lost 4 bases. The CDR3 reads CASSIRWTGPNQPQHF. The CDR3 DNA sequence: TGTGCCAGCAGTATACGGTGGACAGGGCCTAATCAGCCCCAGCATTTT.

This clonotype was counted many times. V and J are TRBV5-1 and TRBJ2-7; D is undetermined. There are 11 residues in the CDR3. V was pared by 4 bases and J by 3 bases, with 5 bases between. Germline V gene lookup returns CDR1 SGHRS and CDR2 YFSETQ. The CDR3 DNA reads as TGCGCCAGCAGCATCGACTACGAGCAGTACTTC. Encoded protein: CASSIDYEQYF.

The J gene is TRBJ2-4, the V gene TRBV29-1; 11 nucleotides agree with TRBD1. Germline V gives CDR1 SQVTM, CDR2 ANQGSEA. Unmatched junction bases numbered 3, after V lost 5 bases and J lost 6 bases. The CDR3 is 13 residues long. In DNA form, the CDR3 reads TGCAGCGTTTATGGGACAGGGGGAAACATTCAGTACTTC. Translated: CSVYGTGGNIQYF.

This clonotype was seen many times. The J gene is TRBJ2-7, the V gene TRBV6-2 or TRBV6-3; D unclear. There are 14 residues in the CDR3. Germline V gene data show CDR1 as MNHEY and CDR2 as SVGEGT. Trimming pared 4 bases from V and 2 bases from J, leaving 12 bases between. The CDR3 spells CASSFGAGTYEQYF. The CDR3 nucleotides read TGTGCCAGCAGTTTTGGTGCAGGCACCTACGAGCAGTACTTC.

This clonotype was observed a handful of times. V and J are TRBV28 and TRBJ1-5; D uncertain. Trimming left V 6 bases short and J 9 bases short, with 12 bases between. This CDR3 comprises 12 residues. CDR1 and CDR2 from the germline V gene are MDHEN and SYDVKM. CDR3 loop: CASSLEVGPQHF. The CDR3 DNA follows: TGTGCCAGCAGCTTGGAAGTGGGGCCCCAGCATTTT.

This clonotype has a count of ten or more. This CDR3 is CASSDTSQGGLKGYTF. In DNA, the CDR3 is TGTGCCAGCAGTGATACGAGTCAGGGGGGTTTAAAAGGCTACACCTTC. J is TRBJ1-2 and V is TRBV25-1; TRBD1 matches at 7 bases. The length of the CDR3 is 16 residues. V trimming: 3 bases; J trimming: 8 bases; junction bases outside the gene matches: 15. The germline V gene has CDR1 MGHDK and CDR2 SYGVNS.

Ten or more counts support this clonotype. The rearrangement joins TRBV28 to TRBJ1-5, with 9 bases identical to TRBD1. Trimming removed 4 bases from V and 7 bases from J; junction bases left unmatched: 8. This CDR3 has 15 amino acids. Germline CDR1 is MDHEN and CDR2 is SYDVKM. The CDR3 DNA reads TGTGCCAGCAGTTCCCCGACAGGGGGGGGCCAGCCCCAGCATTTT. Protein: CASSSPTGGGQPQHF. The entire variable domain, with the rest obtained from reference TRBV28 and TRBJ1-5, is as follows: DVKVTQSSRYLVKRTGEKVFLECVQDMDHENMFWYRQDPGLGLRLIYFSYDVKMKEKGDIPEGYSVSREKKERFSLILESASTNQTSMYLCASSSPTGGGQPQHFGDGTRLSIL.

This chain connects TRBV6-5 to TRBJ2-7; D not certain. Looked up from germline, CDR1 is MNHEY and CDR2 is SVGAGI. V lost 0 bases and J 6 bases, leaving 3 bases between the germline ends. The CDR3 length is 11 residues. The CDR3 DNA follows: TGTGCCAGCAGTTACTCCCTCGAGCAGTACTTC. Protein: CASSYSLEQYF.

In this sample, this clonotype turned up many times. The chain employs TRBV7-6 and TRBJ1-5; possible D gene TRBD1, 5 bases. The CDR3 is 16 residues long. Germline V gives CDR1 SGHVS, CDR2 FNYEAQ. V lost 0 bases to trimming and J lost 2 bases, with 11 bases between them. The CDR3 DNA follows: TGTGCCAGCAGCTTAGCAGGAGGGGCTGGCAATCAGCCCCAGCATTTT. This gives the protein CASSLAGGAGNQPQHF.